This T cell receptor beta chain is drawn from a study of molecular identifiers for immune sequencing clone quantification. This clonotype was counted a few times. The antigen is undetermined. Study-level points and caveats: Naive cells had under 1% of molecules in clones above 20 RNA copies, effectors over 99%.

Each library that profiled naive CD8 cells came from roughly 20,000 to 1,000,000 sorted cells with 10%, 30% or 50% RNA. Naive CD8 T cells were picked out by sorting for CD8+CD4-CCR7+CD45RA+. The length of the CDR3 is 13 residues. The V end lost 1 base, the J end lost 6 bases, and 8 bases lay between the germline ends. CDR1 is KGHSH, CDR2 LQKENI, per germline. Previously described methods and listed TCR primers produced bulk TCR libraries. TCRdb re-analysed the PCR reads in MiXCR, keeping a single row per CDR3 protein. The repertoire holds around 300,000 distinct CDR3 sequences, about 22% seen once, with 0.7% to 0.95% in the top ten.

This clonotype was obtained from a human donor in good health. Some libraries in this study had Jurkat cell RNA spiked in. Sequenced material: naive CD8+ T cells from blood, with Jurkat cell RNA spiked in. Regarding subset: FACS-sorted CD8+CD4-CCR7+CD45RA+ naive T cells. This sequence joins TRBV18 and TRBJ2-3, with a possible D match to TRBD2 (6 bases). The CDR3 sequence: CASSPLAEDTQYF. Written as DNA, the CDR3 is TGTGCCAGCTCACCACTAGCGGAGGATACGCAGTATTTT.